What follows describes a single TCR beta chain. Assay used: immunoSEQ multiplex PCR; TCRdb lists only in-frame clones, some missing. The sample holds 25,000 to 35,000 clones; around 85% are singletons and the top ten take around 0.62%. This specimen belongs to a study of PD-1 blockade in classical Hodgkin lymphoma. The germline V gene encodes CDR1 MDHEN and CDR2 SYDVKM. The CDR3 spans 16 residues. V was trimmed by 7 bases and J by 0 bases, leaving 15 bases between them. Time point specified: cycle 4 day 1 (C4D1), after six to seven weeks of nivolumab. Relapse was seen in all patients after autologous stem cell transplantation, and brentuximab vedotin exposure was variable. The authors purified CD4+ T cells from thawed PBMCs by magnetic negative selection.

The sample here was CD4+ T cells from blood, taken before the fourth cycle of nivolumab. The chain combines TRBV28 with TRBJ1-4, with D uncertain. This TCR was sampled from a human donor with classical Hodgkin lymphoma. DNA for the CDR3: TGTGCCAGCACTCAGCCGCGAGGATCAACTAATGAAAAACTGTTTTTT. Its translation is CASTQPRGSTNEKLFF.